One TCR beta chain is described in this entry. This sample stems from a study of blood T cell repertoires in COVID-19. Study overall: The cDNA or gDNA used as material had been derived from T cells, B-cell-depleted T cells, or PBMCs.

The CDR3 extends over 17 amino acids. Germline V gives CDR1 LNHDA, CDR2 SQIVND (reference sequence). The V gene end was trimmed by 3 bases and the J gene end by 0 bases; junction bases not matched to a gene: 6. The data were produced by immunoSEQ multiplex PCR, yet TCRdb's version contains in-frame clones alone and is incomplete. The table includes about 74,000 clones, around 88% detected once. This TCR derives from a woman aged 80 or over with acute or convalescent COVID-19. Material for sequencing was peripheral blood. The genes are TRBV19 and TRBJ2-3; 10 bases fit TRBD2. Here the CDR3 DNA reads TGTGCCAGTAGTATGCTAGCGGGGGCTTTTAGCACAGATACGCAGTATTTT. The encoded protein is CASSMLAGAFSTDTQYF.